The present entry profiles one TCR beta chain with its context. Its target is unknown. Using immunoSEQ multiplex PCR, the repertoire was profiled, and TCRdb retains in-frame clones only, with some absent. The sample yields 20,000 or so clones, approximately 85% seen once. Germline CDR1 is SQVTM and CDR2 is ANQGSEA. With V trimmed by 3 bases and J by 6 bases, 5 bases remained unmatched. The CDR3 spans 12 residues. This entry belongs to a study of graft-versus-host responses after intestinal transplantation. Study background: Each of the recipients got a multivisceral, liver-intestinal, or isolated intestinal transplant.

Points from the study as a whole: Recipient marrow contained GvH clones, some of which appeared first in ileum or blood. Declining HvG levels early post-transplant were linked to peak circulating GvH clone levels.

The sequence was collected from a human patient who received an intestinal transplant, so some T cells may come from the graft donor. Sequenced material: PBMCs, taken 463 days after intestinal transplant. The gene calls are TRBV29-1 and TRBJ2-7; 7 bases line up with TRBD1. The CDR3 protein is CSVEDDRAEQYF. CDR3 coding DNA: TGCAGCGTTGAGGATGACAGGGCCGAGCAGTACTTC.